The entry below describes one T cell receptor (beta chain). What it recognizes is unknown. Relative to the germline gene, one junction end is altered; a read error may explain this. Per germline, CDR1 MNHEY and CDR2 SVGEGT. The CDR3 totals 14 residues. RNA transcripts yielded amplified TCR beta CDR3 regions. In the first-round RT-PCR of the TCR CDR3, the HTBI primer set was used. MiXCR, applied by TCRdb to the multiplex PCR reads, yields one record per CDR3 protein. The data contain about 640,000 distinct CDR3 sequences, about a fifth of them seen just once; the ten biggest clones take up 30% to 40%. This record comes from a study of T cells in Graves' hyperthyroidism and ophthalmopathy. The study's findings and limits: Stable hyperthyroidism was separated from ophthalmopathy by a model based on 13 V-J features. Also found in blood were most expanded thyroid clonotypes above 0.001.

This chain links TRBV6-2 or TRBV6-3 with TRBJ2-1; no definite D call. Sequenced: blood. The TCR was taken from a man in his thirties or forties with Graves' ophthalmopathy. DNA for the CDR3: TGTGCCAGAAGTTCCCCCCGACCCTCGGCTAAGGAGTTCTTC. Translating gives CARSSPRPSAKEFF.